This T cell receptor (beta chain) was profiled in a study of molecular identifiers for immune sequencing clone quantification. Study-wide results and limits: Spiked Jurkat TCR RNA equivalent to one cell was reportedly detectable in one million naive cells.

V lost 7 bases, J lost 5 bases, and 12 bases stayed unmatched. Germline lookup yields CDR1 SNHLY and CDR2 FYNNEI. CDR3 size: 16 residues. Both previously described methods and listed TCR primers were employed to make bulk TCR libraries. TCRdb passed the PCR reads through MiXCR, listing each CDR3 protein once. This sample yields 400,000 to 600,000 distinct CDR3 sequences, of which around 25% are seen a single time; around 0.79% belongs to the top ten. In the sort, naive CD8 T cells were defined as CD8+CD4-CCR7+CD45RA+. This clonotype has just a few counts. Its antigen is not known. The gene calls are TRBV2 and TRBJ2-3; 10 positions agree with TRBD1. The source material was naive CD8+ T cells from blood, with Jurkat cell RNA spiked in. The subset here: FACS-sorted CD8+CD4-CCR7+CD45RA+ naive T cells. This clonotype was obtained from a human donor in good health. Some libraries in this study had Jurkat cell RNA spiked in. The CDR3 is CASKKTGGILVDTQYF. The CDR3 nucleotides read TGTGCCAGCAAGAAGACAGGGGGCATATTGGTAGATACGCAGTATTTT.